This entry is about one TCR beta chain. The antigen remains undetermined. The data were obtained in a study of shared clonotypes between healthy human individuals. Whole-study results and caveats: The sole specimen, blood, was sampled, and tissue repertoires likely differ. Generally, naive subsets (rather than memory subsets) showed larger estimated richness. Rarefaction exposed incomplete sorted-subset sequencing despite large depth. Shared clonotypes: about 5% naive CD4, roughly 3.5% naive CD8, about 2.4% memory CD4, under 0.5% memory CD8.

The assay was immunoSEQ multiplex PCR, and TCRdb's table has in-frame clones only and misses some. Found here are approximately 620,000 clones, 97% of them singletons; the top ten hold approximately 0.057%. The V end was cut by 7 bases, the J end by 1 base, with 17 bases between. The CDR3 is made up of 15 amino acids. Germline CDR1 reads MDHEN; CDR2 reads SYDVKM. Sequencing was carried out using naive CD4+ T cells sorted from blood. The subset: CD45RA+ positively selected. This sequence was found in a woman aged 25 to 39 in good health. The V and J genes are TRBV28 and TRBJ2-7; D possibly corresponds to TRBD2 (7 bases). The CDR3 loop is CASTQGGGRSYEQYF. CDR3 nucleotide sequence: TGTGCCAGCACCCAAGGGGGGGGGAGGTCCTACGAGCAGTACTTC.